These 32 T cell receptor beta chains originate from one sample sequenced in a study of blood T cell repertoires in COVID-19. Here immunoSEQ multiplex PCR was the method, and the copy in TCRdb shows in-frame clones only, minus some. The repertoire holds more than 200,000 clones, around nine tenths seen once, with about 4% in the top ten. The material sequenced was PBMCs or T cells enriched from blood (not recorded which). Every receptor here comes from a woman aged 25-40 years who had recovered from COVID-19.

The V call is TRBV7-3, the J call TRBJ2-3, with a weak D call TRBD1 (5 bases). The CDR3 is made up of 14 amino acids. Germline values: CDR1 SGHTA, CDR2 FQGTGA. The germline V and J ends were trimmed by 2 bases and 6 bases, with 12 bases remaining between them. This CDR3 is CASSLVGLDDTQYF. As DNA, the CDR3 is TGTGCCAGCAGCTTAGTGGGGCTAGACGATACGCAGTATTTT.

J is TRBJ1-2 and V is TRBV28; 8 bases map to TRBD1. Per the germline V gene, CDR1 is MDHEN and CDR2 is SYDVKM. After removal of 5 bases from V and 5 bases from J, the junction contained 7 bases not matched to a gene. The CDR3 contains 14 residues. Here the CDR3 reads CASSGDRGGYGYTF. The CDR3 nucleotides are TGTGCCAGCAGTGGCGACAGGGGCGGATATGGCTACACCTTC.

The chain carries TRBV19 and TRBJ2-7; unclear D gene. The length of the CDR3 is 13 residues. Germline lookup yields CDR1 LNHDA and CDR2 SQIVND (reference sequence). The V end was cut by 3 bases, the J end by 1 base, with 7 bases between. CDR3 in DNA: TGTGCCAGTAGTATGTCCCCATCCTACGAGCAGTACTTC. Translated: CASSMSPSYEQYF.

The CDR3 reads CASSLASSGDYEQYF. The DNA for the CDR3 is TGTGCCAGCAGCTTAGCGAGTAGCGGGGACTACGAGCAGTACTTC. The chain links TRBV7-2 to TRBJ2-7; 8 nucleotides agree with TRBD2. Trimming at V came to 0 bases and at J to 3 bases, leaving 4 bases not matched to a gene. This CDR3 spans 15 amino acids. Germline V gene sequence: CDR1 SGHTA, CDR2 FQGNSA.

This clone was counted a single time. The chain joins TRBV30 to TRBJ1-5; D is undetermined. The length of the CDR3 is 14 residues. Between the trimmed V and J ends, which lost 1 base and 9 bases, there was a span of 16 bases. Looked up from germline, CDR1 is GTSNPN and CDR2 is SVGIG (reference sequence). The CDR3 sequence is CAWSGLTSLPPQHF. The CDR3 DNA follows: TGTGCCTGGAGTGGCCTGACAAGTCTACCGCCCCAGCATTTT.

The V call is TRBV27, the J call TRBJ2-5; possible D gene TRBD1, 6 bases. Between the trimmed V and J ends, which lost 5 bases and 5 bases, there was a span of 15 bases. Germline-derived CDR1 and CDR2 are MNHEY and SMNVEV (reference sequence). The CDR3 has 14 amino acids. The CDR3 region has the DNA TGTGCCAGCAGTATGCAAGGGGGAAGGGAGACCCAGTACTTC. Protein: CASSMQGGRETQYF.

The chain recombines TRBV28 with TRBJ1-3; no definite D call. The CDR3 totals 15 residues. Trimming stripped 4 bases from V and 0 bases from J, with 10 bases between. CDR1 and CDR2 (germline): MDHEN, SYDVKM. This CDR3 is CASSSAGISGNTIYF. CDR3 sequence (DNA): TGTGCCAGCAGTTCCGCAGGAATCTCTGGAAACACCATATATTTT.

This sequence joins TRBV2 and TRBJ2-1; a possible D gene is TRBD2 (6 bases). This CDR3 has 14 amino acids. In germline, CDR1 is SNHLY, CDR2 FYNNEI. V was shortened by 3 bases and J by 4 bases, with 10 bases between the two germline ends. The CDR3 loop reads CASSEGLAYNEQFF. CDR3 nucleotides: TGTGCCAGCAGTGAGGGACTTGCATACAATGAGCAGTTCTTC.

The rearrangement uses TRBV27 and TRBJ1-5; D possibly corresponds to TRBD1 (5 bases). CDR1 and CDR2 (germline): MNHEY, SMNVEV (reference sequence). The CDR3 loop spans 15 amino acids. The V gene lost 6 bases and the J gene lost 2 bases, with 14 bases spanning the gap. Here the CDR3 reads CASSWDGGGNQPQHF. The CDR3 DNA sequence: TGTGCCAGCAGCTGGGACGGCGGGGGCAATCAGCCCCAGCATTTT.

This chain uses TRBV19 with TRBJ1-5, with D possibly being TRBD1 (6 bases). Germline V lookup: CDR1 LNHDA, CDR2 SQIVND (reference sequence). CDR3 length equals 16 residues. Trimming stripped 6 bases from V and 1 base from J, with 16 bases between. CDR3 region: CASSVLTGTSNQPQHF. The CDR3 nucleotides are TGTGCCAGTAGCGTGCTTACAGGGACGAGCAATCAGCCCCAGCATTTT.

The chain combines TRBV14 with TRBJ2-1; tentatively, D is TRBD2 (6 bases). Looked up from germline, CDR1 is SGHDN and CDR2 is FVKESK. The CDR3 consists of 13 residues. Trimming took 6 bases from V and 5 from J, leaving 11 bases between them. The CDR3: CASRPGGNNEQFF. CDR3 DNA: TGTGCCAGCAGACCTGGGGGGAACAATGAGCAGTTCTTC.

The chain combines TRBV15 with TRBJ2-2, with 8 positions matching TRBD2. The V segment lost 5 bases and the J segment 7 bases; nucleotides outside the gene matches: 9. The CDR3 runs to 15 residues. The germline V gene has CDR1 LNHNV and CDR2 YYDKDF (reference sequence). This chain's CDR3 is CATSLASGRRGELFF. The CDR3 DNA sequence: TGTGCCACCAGCCTGGCTAGCGGGCGCCGCGGGGAGCTGTTTTTT.

The chain is built from TRBV27 and TRBJ2-1; 8 bases align to TRBD1. J lost 4 bases, V lost 2 bases, and 4 bases had no gene match. Germline CDR1 and CDR2: MNHEY and SMNVEV (reference sequence). This CDR3 region has 15 residues. The CDR3 coding sequence is TGTGCCAGCAGTTTACGGAGGACAGGGTACAATGAGCAGTTCTTC. This gives the protein CASSLRRTGYNEQFF.

The rearrangement links TRBV5-1 to TRBJ2-7; tentatively, D is TRBD2 (8 bases). The V end was cut by 4 bases, the J end by 5 bases, with 19 bases between. CDR3 length: 15 residues. CDR1 and CDR2 from the germline V gene are SGHRS and YFSETQ. CDR3 in amino acids: CASSLGGGGRNEQYF. The DNA for the CDR3 is TGCGCCAGCAGCCTTGGAGGGGGCGGGAGGAACGAGCAGTACTTC. Full variable domain (remainder filled in from reference TRBV5-1 and TRBJ2-7): KAGVTQTPRYLIKTRGQQVTLSCSPISGHRSVSWYQQTPGQGLQFLFEYFSETQRNKGNFPGRFSGRQFSNSRSEMNVSTLELGDSALYLCASSLGGGGRNEQYFGPGTRLTVT.

This clone has a single count. This sequence joins TRBV13 and TRBJ1-6; 7 nucleotides agree with TRBD1. The germline V gene encodes CDR1 PRHDT and CDR2 FYEKMQ (reference sequence). J gave up 13 bases and V 6 bases, and 15 bases lay outside the gene matches. This CDR3 has 15 residues. The CDR3, as DNA: TGTGCCAGCAGTACCGGGACAGTGGGCTTAGGGCCCCTCCACTTT. Translated: CASSTGTVGLGPLHF.

The J gene is TRBJ2-7, the V gene TRBV9, with 11 bases identical to TRBD2. Germline assignment: CDR1 SGDLS and CDR2 YYNGEE. The CDR3 length is 18 residues. Trimming at V came to 3 bases and at J to 2 bases, leaving 13 bases not matched to a gene. The CDR3 coding sequence is TGTGCCAGCAGCGAGAATCCTGGACTAGCGGGCCTTACCTACGAGCAGTACTTC. Its translation: CASSENPGLAGLTYEQYF.

The chain is built from TRBV2 and TRBJ1-1, with a weak D call TRBD1 (5 bases). V was shortened by 7 bases and J by 5 bases, with 11 bases between the two germline ends. The germline V gene encodes CDR1 SNHLY and CDR2 FYNNEI. This CDR3 spans 12 amino acids. CDR3 in amino acids: CASKDGGTEAFF. The CDR3 DNA is TGTGCCAGCAAGGACGGGGGTACTGAAGCTTTCTTT.

This sequence joins TRBV4-1 and TRBJ1-2; 10 positions match TRBD1. Per the germline V gene, CDR1 is MGHRA and CDR2 is YSYEKL. With V trimmed by 4 bases and J by 4 bases, 6 bases remained unmatched. The length of the CDR3 is 15 residues. CDR3 protein: CASSRGQGEGYGYTF. In nucleotides, the CDR3 is TGCGCCAGCAGCCGAGGACAGGGGGAAGGCTATGGCTACACCTTC.

The chain joins TRBV28 to TRBJ2-7; 7 bases are a match to TRBD1. CDR3 length: 17 amino acids. Germline V CDR1 and CDR2: MDHEN, SYDVKM. Trimming removed 7 bases from V and 0 bases from J; junction bases left unmatched: 15. CDR3 region: CASTLPQGGRTSYEQYF. CDR3 sequence (DNA): TGTGCCAGCACTCTCCCCCAAGGGGGCAGGACCTCCTACGAGCAGTACTTC. The variable domain in full, with the rest retrieved from reference TRBV28 and TRBJ2-7, is DVKVTQSSRYLVKRTGEKVFLECVQDMDHENMFWYRQDPGLGLRLIYFSYDVKMKEKGDIPEGYSVSREKKERFSLILESASTNQTSMYLCASTLPQGGRTSYEQYFGPGTRLTVT.

This clone was detected once. The chain joins TRBV2 to TRBJ1-2, with D perhaps TRBD1 (5 bases). V lost 5 bases and J 3 bases, leaving 13 bases between the germline ends. In germline, CDR1 is SNHLY, CDR2 FYNNEI. This CDR3 has 14 residues. CDR3 coding DNA: TGTGCCAGCAGTAAACAGAAAGGGGACTATGGCTACACCTTC. Protein: CASSKQKGDYGYTF.

This rearrangement joins TRBV2 to TRBJ2-3, with D possibly TRBD2 on 6 matching bases. Per germline, CDR1 SNHLY and CDR2 FYNNEI. The length of the CDR3 is 15 residues. Trimming took off 6 bases at V and 2 bases at J, with 15 bases between the two ends. The CDR3 DNA reads TGTGCCAGCAGCAAAAGGGACTCTCCCACAGATACGCAGTATTTT. Its translation is CASSKRDSPTDTQYF.

The CDR3 reads CASSYSLRNTEAFF. Written as DNA, the CDR3 is TGTGCCAGCAGTTACTCTCTACGAAACACTGAAGCTTTCTTT. The rearrangement uses TRBV6-5 and TRBJ1-1; D call uncertain. The V and J ends lost 0 bases and 2 bases respectively, with 7 bases between them. Germline V gene data show CDR1 as MNHEY and CDR2 as SVGAGI. This CDR3 has 14 residues.

The gene calls are TRBV13 and TRBJ2-1, with TRBD2 identical over 14 bases. Germline V CDR1 and CDR2: PRHDT, FYEKMQ (reference sequence). The junction had 4 bases not matched to a gene; V was cut back by 8 bases and J by 10 bases. CDR3 size: 13 residues. CDR3 DNA: TGTGCCAGCGGACTAGCGGGAGGTGGCGAGCAGTTCTTC. It encodes CASGLAGGGEQFF.

V and J are TRBV3-1 (or the pseudogene TRBV3-2) and TRBJ2-1; TRBD1 aligns across 7 bases. Germline V gene sequence: CDR1 LGHDT, CDR2 YNNKEL (reference sequence). Trimming removed 6 bases from V and 8 bases from J; junction bases left unmatched: 7. The CDR3 is 13 amino acids. This CDR3 is CASSRQGTDEQFF. The CDR3 bases are TGTGCCAGCAGTCGACAGGGTACCGATGAGCAGTTCTTC.

The CDR3 nucleotides read TGTGCCTGGACCCGGGAGGCCTACAATGAGCAGTTCTTC. Residues: CAWTREAYNEQFF. The chain carries TRBV30 and TRBJ2-1, with 7 bases identical to TRBD2. Germline V lookup: CDR1 GTSNPN, CDR2 SVGIG (reference sequence). V lost 4 bases, J lost 2 bases, and 2 bases stayed unmatched. This CDR3 contains 13 residues.

This chain links TRBV19 with TRBJ2-2, with 12 nucleotides matching TRBD1. V was clipped by 5 bases and J by 7 bases; unmatched bases: 5. This CDR3 has 15 amino acids. Looked up from germline, CDR1 is LNHDA and CDR2 is SQIVND (reference sequence). CDR3 protein: CASSWGQGAVGELFF. The CDR3 region has the DNA TGTGCCAGTAGTTGGGGACAGGGGGCGGTCGGGGAGCTGTTTTTT.

This chain connects TRBV7-2 to TRBJ1-6; 8 nucleotides agree with TRBD1. CDR3 length equals 15 residues. The V segment lost 5 bases and the J segment 7 bases; nucleotides outside the gene matches: 7. Germline CDR1 and CDR2: SGHTA and FQGNSA. CDR3 in DNA: TGTGCCAGCAGCGCCCGGGACAGGCGGAATTCACCCCTCCACTTT. Translation gives CASSARDRRNSPLHF.

This clone occurred once. The chain links TRBV19 to TRBJ1-4; perhaps TRBD1 as D (5 bases). Germline loops: CDR1 LNHDA, CDR2 SQIVND (reference sequence). This CDR3 comprises 17 residues. V lost 9 bases and J 0 bases, leaving 20 bases between the germline ends. The CDR3 is CASSVSTGAPTNEKLFF. The CDR3 DNA reads TGTGCCAGCAGTGTCTCAACAGGAGCCCCAACTAATGAAAAACTGTTTTTT. Full variable domain (rest looked up from reference TRBV19 and TRBJ1-4): DGGITQSPKYLFRKEGQNVTLSCEQNLNHDAMYWYRQDPGQGLRLIYYSQIVNDFQKGDIAEGYSVSREKKESFPLTVTSAQKNPTAFYLCASSVSTGAPTNEKLFFGSGTQLSVL.

As regards this clone: One end of the junction does not line up with germline, which may come from a read error. The CDR3, as DNA: TGTGCCACCAGTGATTTGTTGTCCTCCAATGAGCAGTTCTTC. The encoded protein is CATSDLLSSNEQFF. The rearrangement links TRBV24-1 to TRBJ2-1; D is uncertain. CDR3 length equals 14 residues. Germline loops: CDR1 KGHDR, CDR2 SFDVKD.

The chain carries TRBV5-6 and TRBJ1-2; possible D gene TRBD1, 6 bases. This CDR3 region has 14 residues. Germline V gene lookup returns CDR1 SGHDT and CDR2 YYEEEE. V was pared by 4 bases and J by 8 bases, with 18 bases between. CDR3 sequence: CASSNTQGFGGYTF. The CDR3 DNA sequence: TGTGCCAGCAGCAATACACAGGGATTCGGGGGCTACACCTTC. Drawing the rest from reference TRBV5-6 and TRBJ1-2, the complete variable domain is DAGVTQSPTHLIKTRGQQVTLRCSPKSGHDTVSWYQQALGQGPQFIFQYYEEEERQRGNFPDRFSGHQFPNYSSELNVNALLLGDSALYLCASSNTQGFGGYTFGSGTRLTVV.

The chain is built from TRBV7-8 and TRBJ2-1; possible D gene TRBD2, 5 bases. Germline V lookup: CDR1 SGHVS, CDR2 FQNEAQ. The CDR3 is made up of 16 amino acids. V gave up 1 base and J gave up 4 bases, with 14 bases separating them. The CDR3 region is CASSLGASRLYNEQFF. The CDR3 DNA follows: TGTGCCAGCAGCTTAGGGGCTAGCAGACTTTACAATGAGCAGTTCTTC. Based on the CDR3 plus reference TRBV7-8 and TRBJ2-1, the full variable domain is GAGVSQSPRYKVAKRGQDVALRCDPISGHVSLFWYQQALGQGPEFLTYFQNEAQLDKSGLPSDRFFAERPEGSVSTLKIQRTQQEDSAVYLCASSLGASRLYNEQFFGPGTRLTVL.

This clone was counted once. The V gene is TRBV3-1 (or the pseudogene TRBV3-2), the J gene TRBJ2-7; 11 bases line up with TRBD2. The CDR3 consists of 16 residues. The V gene's germline CDR1 is LGHDT and CDR2 YNNKEL (reference sequence). With 4 bases clipped from V and 2 bases from J, the junction kept 7 bases outside the gene matches. Written as DNA, the CDR3 is TGTGCCAGCAGCCCTTCAGGGACTAGCGGTACCTACGAGCAGTACTTC. Translated: CASSPSGTSGTYEQYF.